Given below is one T cell receptor (beta chain) in context. The CDR3 consists of 13 residues. Germline loops: CDR1 SGHDT, CDR2 YYEEEE. The V segment lost 4 bases and the J segment 10 bases; nucleotides outside the gene matches: 10. The data are from a study of T cells in lung cancer brain metastases. Profiling relied on immunoSEQ multiplex PCR, and the TCRdb table lists in-frame clones only, not all of them. The profile shows some 1,200 clones, approximately 86% of them singletons. The receptor was isolated from a woman aged 55-75 years with non-small cell lung cancer that had spread to the brain. The J gene is TRBJ1-1, the V gene TRBV5-6; 7 bases line up with TRBD1. Sequencing input: tumor tissue from a brain metastasis. The CDR3 DNA reads as TGTGCCAGCAGCCGATATGACAGGGCTCTAGCTTTCTTT. Translation gives CASSRYDRALAFF.